This TCR beta chain stems from a study of OX40 agonist ivuxolimab in advanced cancers. For the study at large: Patients undergoing dose escalation presented with hepatocellular carcinoma, melanoma, renal cell or head and neck cancer.

Whole-study results and caveats: Researchers did not establish what antigens the expanded peripheral T cells target. At 0.1 to 3.0 mg/kg, clonal expansion of CD4+ and CD8+ blood T cells had occurred by week 6.

With regard to this clone: The target antigen is unknown.

This table comes from immunoSEQ multiplex PCR, and its TCRdb copy is limited to in-frame clones, with some not included. The table records around 74,000 clones, 84% of them present only once. The sequence derives from an adult with an advanced solid tumor such as melanoma, head and neck, liver or kidney cancer. The specimen comprised CD4+ or CD8+ T cells sorted from blood, sampled in a trial of the OX40 agonist ivuxolimab.

The DNA of the CDR3 is TGTGCCAGCAGGCCCCGGGACAGATCCTACGAGCAGTACTTC. Translated: CASRPRDRSYEQYF. The chain employs TRBV6-4 and TRBJ2-7; 7 bases line up with TRBD1. Germline V gene sequence: CDR1 MRHNA, CDR2 SNTAGT. V lost 6 bases and J lost 1; bases outside the gene matches: 6. The CDR3 extends over 14 amino acids.